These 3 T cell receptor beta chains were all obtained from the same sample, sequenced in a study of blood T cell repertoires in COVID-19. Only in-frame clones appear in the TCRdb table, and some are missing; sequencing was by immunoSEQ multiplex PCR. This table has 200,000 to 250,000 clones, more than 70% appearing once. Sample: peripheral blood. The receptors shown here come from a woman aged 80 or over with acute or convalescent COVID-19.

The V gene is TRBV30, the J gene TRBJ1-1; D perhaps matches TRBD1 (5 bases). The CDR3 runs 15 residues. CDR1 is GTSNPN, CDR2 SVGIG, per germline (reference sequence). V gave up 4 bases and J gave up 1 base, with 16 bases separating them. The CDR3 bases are TGTGCCTGGACTTCGGCCAGGGAGGGGAACACTGAAGCTTTCTTT. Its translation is CAWTSAREGNTEAFF.

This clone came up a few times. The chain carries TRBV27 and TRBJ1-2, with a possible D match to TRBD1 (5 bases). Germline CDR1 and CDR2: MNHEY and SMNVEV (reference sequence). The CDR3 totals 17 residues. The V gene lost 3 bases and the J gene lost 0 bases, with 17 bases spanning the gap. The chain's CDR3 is CASSFQGSQAANYGYTF. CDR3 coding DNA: TGTGCCAGCAGTTTCCAGGGCAGCCAAGCCGCTAACTATGGCTACACCTTC.

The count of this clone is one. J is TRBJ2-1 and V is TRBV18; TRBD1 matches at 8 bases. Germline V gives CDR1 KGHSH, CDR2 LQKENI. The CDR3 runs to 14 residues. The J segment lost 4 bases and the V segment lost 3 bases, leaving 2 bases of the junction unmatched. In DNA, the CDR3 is TGTGCCAGCTCACCGGGACAGGCATACAATGAGCAGTTCTTC. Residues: CASSPGQAYNEQFF. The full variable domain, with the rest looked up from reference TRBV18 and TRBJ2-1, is NAGVMQNPRHLVRRRGQEARLRCSPMKGHSHVYWYRQLPEEGLKFMVYLQKENIIDESGMPKERFSAEFPKEGPSILRIQQVVRGDSAAYFCASSPGQAYNEQFFGPGTRLTVL.